This T cell receptor beta chain was recorded in a study of shared clonotypes between healthy human individuals. Clones were sequenced by immunoSEQ multiplex PCR, and TCRdb holds only the in-frame ones, with some missing. The profile covers about 2.3 million clones, with more than 80% appearing a single time and 0.39% taken by the ten largest. CDR1 SGHTA and CDR2 FQGNSA come from the germline V gene. This CDR3 has 14 residues. V trimming: 4 bases; J trimming: 4 bases; junction bases outside the gene matches: 5. The sample taken for sequencing was naive CD4+ T cells from PBMCs. Subset noted: CD45RA+ positively selected. V gene TRBV7-2 combines with J gene TRBJ2-5; 8 bases match TRBD2. The source of this sequence is a man in his late teens or twenties in good health. Some clones in this sample may be carry-over from other donors' samples. The CDR3 sequence is CASSSVRGGETQYF. The CDR3 nucleotides read TGTGCCAGCAGCTCGGTTCGGGGGGGAGAGACCCAGTACTTC.